The sequence of this T cell receptor beta chain was determined in a study of OX40 agonist ivuxolimab in advanced cancers. Study-wide results and limits: Also showing low normalized T-cell clonal expansion were some of the nonresponders.

About this clone: Its antigen is undetermined.

Germline V gene sequence: CDR1 SGHVS, CDR2 FQNEAQ. J lost 5 bases, V lost 7 bases, and 12 bases had no gene match. This CDR3 has 15 amino acids. The repertoire was sequenced with immunoSEQ multiplex PCR; TCRdb's copy has only in-frame clones and lacks some. The profile covers approximately 91,000 clones, with about 83% appearing a single time and over 0.4% taken by the ten largest. This rearrangement joins TRBV7-8 to TRBJ1-1, with 8 bases aligning to TRBD1. This TCR derives from an adult with an advanced solid tumor such as melanoma, head and neck, liver or kidney cancer. Sequenced here: CD4+ or CD8+ T cells sorted from blood, sampled in a trial of the OX40 agonist ivuxolimab. The CDR3 reads CASTNRGQGGTEAFF. CDR3 nucleotide sequence: TGTGCCAGCACTAACCGCGGACAGGGTGGGACTGAAGCTTTCTTT.